Given below is one T cell receptor beta chain in context. Its specificity is not known. Germline CDR1 and CDR2: LNHDA and SQIVND (reference sequence). The CDR3 is 15 amino acids. Trimming stripped 5 bases from V and 0 bases from J, with 13 bases between. This record belongs to a study of neoadjuvant anti-PD-1 for oral cavity cancer. Study-level findings and limits: After neoadjuvant nivolumab, PBMC T cell clonality was significantly higher in non-responders than responders.

The time point here: after neoadjuvant nivolumab, at surgical resection. Profiling relied on immunoSEQ multiplex PCR, and the TCRdb table lists in-frame clones only, not all of them. The data show 9,300 or so clones, 70% to 80% seen once. The source material was PBMCs, sampled after nivolumab (anti-PD-1) treatment. The chain recombines TRBV19 with TRBJ1-2, with D perhaps TRBD1 (6 bases). The source is a person between 40 and 85 years old with oral cavity squamous cell carcinoma. CDR3 amino acids: CASSLTGTSNYGYTF. The CDR3 nucleotides are TGTGCCAGTAGTTTAACCGGGACATCTAACTATGGCTACACCTTC.